This T cell receptor beta chain originates from a study of blood T cell repertoires in COVID-19 (dated by TCRdb to about 2020). The study in broad terms: The collaborator samples originated in the United States, Italy and Spain and spanned the acute and convalescent phases of COVID-19. The prospective study material was composed of cDNA or gDNA derived from T cells, B-cell-depleted T cells, or PBMCs. The dataset comprised deeply sampled blood TCRbeta repertoires from subjects exposed to, actively infected with, or recovered from COVID-19. The repertoires were released in a freely available public database intended as a resource for research on the immune response to SARS-CoV-2. Samples were obtained from the ongoing ImmuneRACE study (first 160 participants) and from 1,254 subjects provided by 6 global collaborators. Nearly every sample came with metadata listing a de-identified subject ID, COVID-19 status, age in years and sex. Where available, HLA class I and class II types were taken from metadata supplied by the sample provider and were not determined by assay-based typing.

The immunoSEQ Assay, a bias-controlled multiplex PCR, was used to amplify TCRbeta CDR3 regions from genomic DNA. The original pipeline was this. Within the assay, amplification of reference gene primers was used to estimate how many nucleated cells each sample contained. Sequence reads were collapsed and filtered to measure the absolute abundance of every unique TCRbeta CDR3 rearrangement. Productive Simpson clonality was computed per sample as the square root of Simpson's diversity index over productive rearrangements. Held by TCRdb, this immuneACCESS table contains in-frame sequences only and omits some clones. Under half of the omission traces to an unresolved V gene where checked; the cause of the rest is unknown. V and J calls and clone size are those listed in that table; D and trimming were worked out from the DNA. The sample table lists 35,000 to 40,000 clones, roughly 84% of them with a count of one. Approximately 10% of the sample goes to the ten largest clones.

The collaborating institutions used their own protocols to collect whole blood in K2EDTA tubes. Collaborator samples were shipped for TCRbeta analysis as frozen whole blood, isolated PBMCs, or DNA extracted from either sample type. Trimmed from V: 3 bases; trimmed from J: 2 bases; junction bases lacking a gene match: 9. The cysteine opens and the phenylalanine closes a CDR3 of 16 amino acids. Here the CDR3 DNA is all that survives: 48 bases in frame from base 1. The germline V gene gives CDR1 as SGHRS and CDR2 as YFSETQ. Overall results and qualifications from the work: How much clinical and demographic metadata was included differed by source and by participant, and the metadata was provided uncurated.

To note about this clone: It lacks a known antigen. Base qualities are not at hand, and no much larger clone is one base apart.

The sample consisted of peripheral blood. The sequence came from a man aged 60 to 69 with active COVID-19. The chain is assembled from TRBV5-1 and TRBJ2-7, and 9 junction bases match TRBD1. The CDR3 sequence is CASSSGPGQGPYEQYF. The DNA is TGCGCCAGCAGCTCGGGACCGGGACAGGGCCCCTACGAGCAGTACTTC.